The 20 T cell receptor beta chains given below trace back to one sample, sequenced in a study of T cells expressing NK-cell markers. TCRdb re-called the 5' RACE reads and shows each CDR3 protein once, DNA omitted. This repertoire includes about 300,000 distinct CDR3 sequences. The sample taken for sequencing was blood T cells: a sorted CD56 or NKG2C T cell subset, CD4+ or CD8+ T cells, or bulk PBMC T cells (not recorded which). These TCRs come from a woman between 18 and 69 years old in good health.

This chain joins TRBV27 and TRBJ1-2; TCRdb picks TRBD1, but there is no DNA to check that call. This CDR3 region has 14 residues. Germline V gene data show CDR1 as MNHEY and CDR2 as SMNVEV (reference sequence). CDR3 loop: CASSLLRGDYGYTF.

The genes are TRBV7-3 and TRBJ2-2. The CDR3 has 17 residues. Germline V gene sequence: CDR1 SGHTA, CDR2 FQGTGA. The CDR3 protein is CASTKQRAGSNTGELFF.

The CDR3 region is CSASGGGRDEQYF. The chain is built from TRBV29-1 and TRBJ2-7; TCRdb's D call, TRBD2, is unchecked because there is no DNA. Germline V gene sequence: CDR1 SQVTM, CDR2 ANQGSEA. CDR3 length equals 13 residues.

The chain uses TRBV6-5 and TRBJ1-4. The CDR3 sequence is 15 residues long. CDR1 MNHEY and CDR2 SVGAGI come from the germline V gene. The CDR3 protein is CASSYSYTLGEKLFF.

This sequence joins TRBV5-1 and TRBJ2-1; TCRdb selects TRBD1, and the lack of DNA leaves this call unchecked. Germline CDR1 is SGHRS and CDR2 is YFSETQ. This CDR3 contains 14 residues. The chain's CDR3 is CASSLGTGGDEQFF.

The chain has TRBV20-1 and TRBJ2-3. The CDR3 contains 13 residues. From germline, CDR1 is DFQATT and CDR2 SNEGSKA (reference sequence). This chain's CDR3 is CSARDGVRDTQYF.

This chain joins TRBV20-1 and TRBJ2-3; TCRdb proposes TRBD1, but this gene call is untestable without DNA. Germline CDR1 is DFQATT and CDR2 is SNEGSKA (reference sequence). CDR3 length: 15 amino acids. CDR3: CSARDRKTTTDTQYF.

The genes are TRBV20-1 and TRBJ1-1. Germline V CDR1 and CDR2: DFQATT, SNEGSKA (reference sequence). The CDR3 loop spans 11 amino acids. CDR3 region: CSAREHTEAFF.

The chain joins TRBV7-2 to TRBJ2-7; TCRdb lists TRBD1, though no DNA is available to test this call. The CDR3 loop spans 14 amino acids. Germline V gives CDR1 SGHTA, CDR2 FQGNSA. CDR3 loop: CASSPYRDIYEQYF. Drawing the rest from reference TRBV7-2 and TRBJ2-7, the complete variable domain is GAGVSQSPSNKVTEKGKDVELRCDPISGHTALYWYRQSLGQGLEFLIYFQGNSAPDKSGLPSDRFSAERTGGSVSTLTIQRTQQEDSAVYLCASSPYRDIYEQYFGPGTRLTVT.

The rearrangement uses TRBV2 and TRBJ2-4; as DNA is missing, the TRBD1 call by TCRdb cannot be tested. Germline-derived CDR1 and CDR2 are SNHLY and FYNNEI. The CDR3 consists of 14 residues. The CDR3 sequence is CASSKDRGVDIQYF.

The chain has TRBV20-1 and TRBJ1-1; absent DNA, TCRdb's TRBD1 call cannot be checked. Looked up from germline, CDR1 is DFQATT and CDR2 is SNEGSKA (reference sequence). CDR3 size: 12 residues. CDR3 sequence: CSARGGDTEAFF.

The chain is built from TRBV14 and TRBJ2-5; TCRdb's assignment of TRBD1 cannot be checked, as there is no DNA. Per germline, CDR1 SGHDN and CDR2 FVKESK. The CDR3 is 15 amino acids. The CDR3 sequence is CASSQVDTNQETQYF. The whole variable domain, filled in from reference TRBV14 and TRBJ2-5, reads EAGVTQFPSHSVIEKGQTVTLRCDPISGHDNLYWYRRVMGKEIKFLLHFVKESKQDESGMPNNRFLAERTGGTYSTLKVQPAELEDSGVYFCASSQVDTNQETQYFGPGTRLLVL.

V is TRBV6-2 or TRBV6-3 and J is TRBJ1-4. This CDR3 spans 14 amino acids. Germline CDR1 is MNHEY and CDR2 is SVGEGT. The CDR3 loop reads CASSPETVNEKLFF.

The chain links TRBV19 to TRBJ1-5; without DNA, the TCRdb call of TRBD1 cannot be checked. Germline lookup yields CDR1 LNHDA and CDR2 SQIVND (reference sequence). The CDR3 spans 13 residues. The CDR3 here is CASSILGDQPQHF.

The V call is TRBV5-1, the J call TRBJ2-5; TCRdb's D gene call, TRBD1, goes unchecked for lack of DNA. This CDR3 has 15 residues. CDR1 is SGHRS, CDR2 YFSETQ, per germline. This CDR3 reads CASSPQAGGRETQYF.

The chain recombines TRBV12-3 or TRBV12-4 with TRBJ2-7; TCRdb's D call, TRBD2, is unchecked because there is no DNA. The CDR3 sequence is 14 residues long. CDR3 sequence reads: CASSVLAGGYEQYF.

The chain has TRBV10-3 and TRBJ2-1. The germline V gene encodes CDR1 ENHRY and CDR2 SYGVKD. The CDR3 totals 12 residues. CDR3: CAISEQTLEQFF.

This chain links TRBV20-1 with TRBJ2-1. The CDR3 has 15 amino acids. Germline V CDR1 and CDR2: DFQATT, SNEGSKA (reference sequence). The CDR3 loop reads CSARTRRAYYNEQFF.

The V call is TRBV15, the J call TRBJ2-1; lacking DNA, the TRBD1 call made by TCRdb goes unchecked. The CDR3 consists of 17 residues. Germline CDR1 and CDR2: LNHNV and YYDKDF (reference sequence). CDR3 region: CATSRGGTDRVHNEQFF. Together with reference TRBV15 and TRBJ2-1, the CDR3 gives the full variable domain: DAMVIQNPRYQVTQFGKPVTLSCSQTLNHNVMYWYQQKSSQAPKLLFHYYDKDFNNEADTPDNFQSRRPNTSFCFLDIRSPGLGDTAMYLCATSRGGTDRVHNEQFFGPGTRLTVL.

This rearrangement joins TRBV12-3 or TRBV12-4 to TRBJ2-3; TCRdb's D call, TRBD1, is unchecked because there is no DNA. The CDR3 is made up of 15 amino acids. The CDR3 here is CASSPGQWLADTQYF.